The next 5 T cell receptor beta chains were all read from a single sample in a study of OX40 agonist ivuxolimab in advanced cancers. The library was prepared using the immunoSEQ multiplex PCR assay. TCRdb's version of the immuneACCESS table is confined to in-frame rearrangements and falls short of the full clone set. An unresolved V gene accounts for under half of the shortfall where checked; the remainder is of unknown origin. This sample holds around 53,000 clones; 85% were observed only once. The leading ten clones occupy over 2.5% of the sample. The sample consisted of CD4+ or CD8+ T cells sorted from blood, taken in a trial of the OX40 agonist ivuxolimab. The receptors here all came from an adult with an advanced solid tumor such as melanoma, head and neck, liver or kidney cancer.

V and J are TRBV15 and TRBJ1-4; the match to TRBD1 covers 7 bases. CDR1 and CDR2 (germline): LNHNV, YYDKDF (reference sequence). The ends lost 6 bases at V and 4 bases at J; junction bases unmatched: 5. The CDR3 is 14 residues long. The CDR3 is CATRGDSFNEKLFF. CDR3 coding DNA: TGTGCCACCAGAGGGGACAGCTTTAATGAAAAACTGTTTTTT.

This chain connects TRBV29-1 to TRBJ2-3; tentative D call: TRBD1 (6 bases). Germline CDR1 is SQVTM and CDR2 is ANQGSEA. The V end was cut by 0 bases, the J end by 5 bases, with 9 bases between. The CDR3 covers 13 residues. The CDR3 spells CSVEEQQGDTQYF. The CDR3 nucleotides read TGCAGCGTTGAAGAACAACAGGGAGATACGCAGTATTTT.

The chain has TRBV9 and TRBJ2-3; 8 positions agree with TRBD2. CDR1 is SGDLS and CDR2 is YYNGEE in the germline V gene. After removal of 0 bases from V and 0 bases from J, the junction contained 6 bases not matched to a gene. The CDR3 runs to 17 residues. The DNA of the CDR3 is TGTGCCAGCAGCGTAGCTGCCATAGCGGGGAGCACAGATACGCAGTATTTT. Its translation: CASSVAAIAGSTDTQYF.

The J gene is TRBJ1-2, the V gene TRBV10-3, with TRBD1 as a possible D gene (6 bases). The CDR3 has 17 residues. Germline V gene data show CDR1 as ENHRY and CDR2 as SYGVKD. The V gene lost 2 bases and the J gene lost 4 bases, with 20 bases spanning the gap. The CDR3, as DNA: TGTGCCATCAGTGAGGGGAACAGGGATCCCACAATCTATGGCTACACCTTC. Translating gives CAISEGNRDPTIYGYTF.

This clone was seen just once. The chain has TRBV5-6 and TRBJ2-7; 8 positions agree with TRBD2. V lost 4 bases and J lost 4; bases outside the gene matches: 4. CDR1 SGHDT and CDR2 YYEEEE come from the germline V gene. The CDR3 has 13 amino acids. Written as DNA, the CDR3 is TGTGCCAGCAGCACCGGGGGGGCATACGAGCAGTACTTC. It translates to CASSTGGAYEQYF. The complete variable domain, with remaining parts taken from reference TRBV5-6 and TRBJ2-7, reads DAGVTQSPTHLIKTRGQQVTLRCSPKSGHDTVSWYQQALGQGPQFIFQYYEEEERQRGNFPDRFSGHQFPNYSSELNVNALLLGDSALYLCASSTGGAYEQYFGPGTRLTVT.